The T cell receptor (beta chain) under discussion was sequenced for a study of CD8 T cells in Susac syndrome. With random hexamers, reverse transcription was performed on about 0.45 to 1 ug of RNA. TCRdb used MiXCR to reprocess the immunoSEQ multiplex PCR reads, holding one entry per CDR3 protein. The sample includes approximately 190,000 distinct CDR3 sequences, 95% of them seen just once. Comment on this clonotype: Its specificity is not known.

Study-level findings and limits: Clonal CD8+ expansion in Susac was highest in TEMRA cells and active patients.

The CDR3 has 14 amino acids. Trimming took 5 bases from V and 5 from J, leaving 15 bases between them. Germline V gene lookup returns CDR1 PRHDT and CDR2 FYEKMQ (reference sequence). This TCR derives from a human donor with Susac syndrome. Sequenced: CD8+ T cells from PBMCs. V is TRBV13 and J is TRBJ1-1; D call uncertain. For the CDR3, the DNA is TGTGCCAGCAGCCTGGACTCGGGGAGGACTGAAGCTTTCTTT. Translated, it gives CASSLDSGRTEAFF. Filled out from reference TRBV13 and TRBJ1-1, the complete variable domain reads AAGVIQSPRHLIKEKRETATLKCYPIPRHDTVYWYQQGPGQDPQFLISFYEKMQSDKGSIPDRFSAQQFSDYHSELNMSSLELGDSALYFCASSLDSGRTEAFFGQGTRLTVV.